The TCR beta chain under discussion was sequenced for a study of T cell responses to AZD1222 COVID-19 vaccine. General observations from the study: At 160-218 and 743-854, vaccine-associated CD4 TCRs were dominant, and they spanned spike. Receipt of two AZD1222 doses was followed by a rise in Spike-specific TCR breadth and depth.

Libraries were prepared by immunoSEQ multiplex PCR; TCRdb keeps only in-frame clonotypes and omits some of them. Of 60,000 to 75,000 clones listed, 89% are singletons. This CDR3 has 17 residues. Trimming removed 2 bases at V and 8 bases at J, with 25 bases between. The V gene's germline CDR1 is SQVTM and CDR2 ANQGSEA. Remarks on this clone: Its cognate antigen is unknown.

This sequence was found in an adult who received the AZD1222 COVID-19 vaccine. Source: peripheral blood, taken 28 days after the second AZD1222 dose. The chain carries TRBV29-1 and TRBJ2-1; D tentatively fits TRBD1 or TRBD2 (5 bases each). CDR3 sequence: CSVELGLGFEGTDEQFF. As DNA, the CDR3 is TGCAGCGTTGAACTGGGGTTGGGATTCGAAGGGACGGATGAGCAGTTCTTC.